The 11 T cell receptor beta chains below all came from one sample that was sequenced in a study of shared clonotypes between healthy human individuals. CD45RO-negative, CCR7-selected cells formed the naive CD8 fraction, which excluded terminally differentiated effector memory CD45RA+ cells. The table came from immunoSEQ multiplex PCR; TCRdb's copy has only in-frame clones and leaves some out. The data hold about 2 million clones, with around 96% observed a single time. The sample comprised naive CD8+ T cells sorted from blood. These receptors were obtained from a man between 18 and 29 years old in good health.

The rearrangement uses TRBV7-6 and TRBJ2-4; 16 nucleotides align to TRBD2. Germline CDR1 is SGHVS and CDR2 is FNYEAQ. J gave up 3 bases and V 5 bases, and 10 bases lay outside the gene matches. This CDR3 is built from 19 residues. CDR3 amino acids: CASSATGTSGGAVKNIQYF. The DNA of the CDR3 is TGTGCCAGCAGCGCGACCGGGACTAGCGGGGGGGCCGTCAAAAACATTCAGTACTTC. The whole variable domain, filled in from reference TRBV7-6 and TRBJ2-4, reads GAGVSQSPRYKVTKRGQDVALRCDPISGHVSLYWYRQALGQGPEFLTYFNYEAQQDKSGLPNDRFSAERPEGSISTLTIQRTEQRDSAMYRCASSATGTSGGAVKNIQYFGAGTRLSVL.

This chain links TRBV9 with TRBJ1-2, with 7 bases aligning to TRBD1. CDR1 is SGDLS, CDR2 YYNGEE, per germline. This CDR3 comprises 16 residues. Trimming at V came to 3 bases and at J to 8 bases, leaving 16 bases not matched to a gene. CDR3 nucleotide sequence: TGTGCCAGCAGCGATCAGGGGGGGCTAGTCAGGTTCGGCTACACCTTC. Translation gives CASSDQGGLVRFGYTF.

V is TRBV14 and J is TRBJ1-3; D not resolved. The germline gives CDR1 SGHDN, CDR2 FVKESK. The CDR3 has 14 residues. Trimming removed 1 base from V and 2 bases from J, with 6 bases in between. The CDR3 protein is CASSQVGTGNTIYF. The CDR3 bases are TGTGCCAGCAGCCAAGTGGGGACTGGAAACACCATATATTTT.

The chain carries TRBV27 and TRBJ1-4; no reliable D call. V lost 2 bases and J 0 bases, leaving 10 bases between the germline ends. Germline CDR1 and CDR2: MNHEY and SMNVEV (reference sequence). This CDR3 has 16 amino acids. The CDR3 protein is CASSLVGPSTNEKLFF. The CDR3 DNA sequence: TGTGCCAGCAGTTTAGTAGGACCTTCAACTAATGAAAAACTGTTTTTT.

With respect to this clone: This same CDR3 is encoded by further DNA sequences in the sample. The chain has TRBV28 and TRBJ1-1; D ambiguous. The germline CDR1 and CDR2 sequences are MDHEN and SYDVKM. The V end was cut by 3 bases, the J end by 2 bases, with 4 bases between. The CDR3 has 12 residues. CDR3: CASSLSNTEAFF. CDR3 in DNA: TGTGCCAGCAGTTTGTCAAACACTGAAGCTTTCTTT.

The chain has TRBV6-1 and TRBJ1-2; D unclear. The CDR3 sequence is 17 residues long. Germline CDR1 is MNHNS and CDR2 is SASEGT. V was clipped by 3 bases and J by 4 bases, with 21 bases between them. The CDR3 protein is CASSEPYRGLKAYGYTF. For the CDR3, the DNA is TGTGCCAGCAGTGAGCCCTACCGGGGATTAAAAGCCTATGGCTACACCTTC.

The table lists this clone with a count of one. The V gene is TRBV27, the J gene TRBJ2-1, with TRBD1 matching 8 bases. Looked up from germline, CDR1 is MNHEY and CDR2 is SMNVEV (reference sequence). The CDR3 is 18 amino acids. Trimming cost V 4 bases and J 3 bases; bases outside gene matches: 14. The CDR3 region is CASSYTPVTGAHYNEQFF. The CDR3 DNA follows: TGTGCCAGCAGTTACACCCCCGTGACAGGGGCCCACTACAATGAGCAGTTCTTC.

V usage is TRBV29-1 and J usage is TRBJ2-7, with TRBD1 matching over 9 bases. The length of the CDR3 is 12 residues. Trimming took 5 bases from V and 5 from J; bases not matched to a gene: 4. Germline V gene lookup returns CDR1 SQVTM and CDR2 ANQGSEA. This CDR3 is CSVSGTGNEQYF. CDR3 bases: TGCAGCGTTTCCGGGACAGGGAACGAGCAGTACTTC.

This clone was observed a single time. This sequence joins TRBV7-6 and TRBJ2-7; 8 nucleotides match TRBD1. This CDR3 is built from 17 residues. The germline V gene has CDR1 SGHVS and CDR2 FNYEAQ. V was clipped by 1 base and J by 3 bases; unmatched bases: 11. CDR3 bases: TGTGCCAGCAGCTTAGAGCCTGGACAGGGTGGTTTCTACGAGCAGTACTTC. Its protein is CASSLEPGQGGFYEQYF.

This chain uses TRBV4-1 with TRBJ1-2, with D possibly TRBD1 on 6 matching bases. Trimming removed 5 bases from V and 1 base from J, with 17 bases in between. This CDR3 is 16 amino acids long. CDR1 is MGHRA, CDR2 YSYEKL, per germline. Here the CDR3 reads CASSDVGGGNNYGYTF. The CDR3 DNA reads as TGCGCCAGCAGCGATGTTGGGGGCGGAAATAACTATGGCTACACCTTC.

The chain recombines TRBV6-6 with TRBJ1-2; 9 bases line up with TRBD1. The length of the CDR3 is 16 residues. Unmatched junction bases numbered 11, after V lost 5 bases and J lost 4 bases. The germline V gene has CDR1 MNHNY and CDR2 SVGAGI (reference sequence). The CDR3 DNA reads as TGTGCCAGCAGTCAGACCGGGACAGGGACTTTCTATGGCTACACCTTC. Its translation is CASSQTGTGTFYGYTF.